Given below is one T cell receptor beta chain in context. Its antigen remains unknown. Other DNA sequences of this sample code for an identical CDR3. This entry comes from a study of glioma-infiltrating T cells after dendritic cell vaccination. Study observations and caveats: Few patients contributed both blood and tumor specimens.

The CDR3 consists of 15 residues. Per germline, CDR1 SGHRS and CDR2 YFSETQ. Trimming took off 5 bases at V and 1 base at J, with 15 bases between the two ends. TCRdb's table, derived via immunoSEQ multiplex PCR, lists solely in-frame clones and lacks some. Of fewer than 75,000 clones in the sample, around 81% were seen once. This specimen was blood, taken before dendritic cell vaccination. V gene TRBV5-1 combines with J gene TRBJ1-1; D is ambiguous. The TCR was taken from a human donor with glioblastoma. CDR3 in DNA: TGCGCCAGCAGACCGTCTTTCACCGGGAACACTGAAGCTTTCTTT. Residues: CASRPSFTGNTEAFF. Supplemented by reference TRBV5-1 and TRBJ1-1, the full variable domain reads KAGVTQTPRYLIKTRGQQVTLSCSPISGHRSVSWYQQTPGQGLQFLFEYFSETQRNKGNFPGRFSGRQFSNSRSEMNVSTLELGDSALYLCASRPSFTGNTEAFFGQGTRLTVV.